These 29 T cell receptor beta chains were all obtained from the same sample, sequenced in a study of long-term antiretroviral therapy in people with HIV. Survey-level immunoSEQ v3.0 assays were run. The data were produced by immunoSEQ multiplex PCR, yet TCRdb's version contains in-frame clones alone and is incomplete. The table shows 30,000 to 45,000 clones, with approximately 80% occurring only once. The material was unsorted PBMCs, obtained 3.4 years after starting antiretroviral therapy. The receptors come from a man between 25 and 39 years old with HIV.

The rearrangement uses TRBV6-4 and TRBJ2-1; no clear D gene. The germline V gene has CDR1 MRHNA and CDR2 SNTAGT. The V and J ends lost 8 bases and 5 bases respectively, with 13 bases between them. This CDR3 is built from 13 residues. The CDR3 DNA reads as TGTGCCAGCGGAGTTGAGGCGAACAATGAGCAGTTCTTC. Its translation: CASGVEANNEQFF.

The chain is built from TRBV4-2 and TRBJ2-4, with D possibly being TRBD2 (6 bases). From germline, CDR1 is LGHNA and CDR2 YNFKEQ. The CDR3 runs to 22 residues. V lost 4 bases and J 0 bases, leaving 31 bases between the germline ends. CDR3 sequence: CASSRVIGAGSRGDLAKNIQYF. The CDR3, as DNA: TGTGCCAGCAGCCGAGTGATCGGGGCAGGGTCGCGGGGAGATCTAGCCAAAAACATTCAGTACTTC.

The chain joins TRBV7-7 to TRBJ2-2; 9 bases are a match to TRBD1. Germline trimming cut 4 bases from V and 2 bases from J; bases unmatched to any gene: 2. This CDR3 has 15 amino acids. CDR1 is SSHAT, CDR2 FNYEAQ, per germline (reference sequence). In nucleotides, the CDR3 is TGTGCCAGCAGCTCGGGACAGGGAAACACCGGGGAGCTGTTTTTT. Residues: CASSSGQGNTGELFF.

The rearrangement uses TRBV6-5 and TRBJ2-7, with D hard to call. CDR1 is MNHEY and CDR2 is SVGAGI in the germline V gene. Deletions cut 8 bases from V and 6 bases from J, with 14 bases between. CDR3 length: 12 residues. Here the CDR3 reads CASRTQWGEQYF. As DNA, the CDR3 is TGTGCCAGCCGGACCCAGTGGGGCGAGCAGTACTTC.

The rearrangement links TRBV7-9 to TRBJ2-1; TRBD2 matches 10 bases. The length of the CDR3 is 16 residues. V trimming: 2 bases; J trimming: 2 bases; junction bases outside the gene matches: 3. Germline CDR1 is SEHNR and CDR2 is FQNEAQ (reference sequence). Written as DNA, the CDR3 is TGTGCCAGCAGCTTATGGACTAGCGGAACCTACAATGAGCAGTTCTTC. Amino acid sequence: CASSLWTSGTYNEQFF.

This clone was seen a few times. The chain employs TRBV7-2 and TRBJ2-7; 8 bases align to TRBD2. This CDR3 spans 18 amino acids. V lost 5 bases and J lost 2; bases outside the gene matches: 17. Germline-derived CDR1 and CDR2 are SGHTA and FQGNSA. The chain's CDR3 is CASSPTKLAVRATYEQYF. In nucleotides, the CDR3 is TGTGCCAGCAGCCCGACAAAACTAGCGGTTAGGGCGACCTACGAGCAGTACTTC.

The chain has TRBV7-3 and TRBJ2-3; unclear D gene. The V end lost 5 bases, the J end lost 4 bases, and 19 bases lay between the germline ends. Germline V gene lookup returns CDR1 SGHTA and CDR2 FQGTGA. The CDR3 runs 16 residues. The CDR3 here is CASSPLTRAGSDTQYF. In nucleotides, the CDR3 is TGTGCCAGCAGCCCGTTGACACGTGCCGGTTCAGATACGCAGTATTTT. Variable domain in full (rest from reference TRBV7-3 and TRBJ2-3): GAGVSQTPSNKVTEKGKYVELRCDPISGHTALYWYRQSLGQGPEFLIYFQGTGAADDSGLPNDRFFAVRPEGSVSTLKIQRTERGDSAVYLCASSPLTRAGSDTQYFGPGTRLTVL.

The CDR3 bases are TGCAGCGGATATACTAGCGGGAGTGGAGATACGCAGTATTTT. This translates into CSGYTSGSGDTQYF. The chain employs TRBV29-1 and TRBJ2-3; 11 bases match TRBD2. Germline CDR1 SQVTM, CDR2 ANQGSEA. This CDR3 is 14 amino acids long. With 7 bases clipped from V and 5 bases from J, the junction kept 8 bases outside the gene matches.

The CDR3 sequence is CATRQGVNTGELFF. In DNA form, the CDR3 reads TGTGCCACCCGACAGGGGGTAAACACCGGGGAGCTGTTTTTT. J is TRBJ2-2 and V is TRBV5-6, with TRBD1 identical over 9 bases. The CDR3 has 14 amino acids. Losses at the gene ends were 9 bases for V and 2 bases for J; bases not matched to a gene: 5. Germline V CDR1 and CDR2: SGHDT, YYEEEE.

This chain uses TRBV5-6 with TRBJ2-1; 7 bases map to TRBD2. J lost 7 bases, V lost 1 base, and 14 bases had no gene match. This CDR3 has 17 amino acids. Germline-derived CDR1 and CDR2 are SGHDT and YYEEEE. The CDR3 sequence is CASSLLLAPGWGNEQFF. CDR3 nucleotide sequence: TGTGCCAGCAGCTTGCTACTAGCGCCTGGATGGGGAAATGAGCAGTTCTTC.

This clone has only a few counts. V is TRBV18 and J is TRBJ1-5, with 9 bases fitting TRBD1. The V gene's germline CDR1 is KGHSH and CDR2 LQKENI. The CDR3 is 16 residues long. J was trimmed by 2 bases and V by 3 bases; bases with no gene match: 5. CDR3 DNA sequence: TGTGCCAGCTCACCCCGGACAGGGGATGGCAATCAGCCCCAGCATTTT. Its translation is CASSPRTGDGNQPQHF.

This clone was found once. The chain recombines TRBV5-1 with TRBJ2-7; 7 bases map to TRBD1. The germline gives CDR1 SGHRS, CDR2 YFSETQ. This CDR3 is built from 16 residues. Germline trimming cut 0 bases from V and 3 bases from J; bases unmatched to any gene: 9. CDR3 coding DNA: TGCGCCAGCAGCTTGGAGGCTAGGGGACAGAGCTACGAGCAGTACTTC. Protein: CASSLEARGQSYEQYF.

V usage is TRBV21-1 and J usage is TRBJ1-2. TRBV21-1 is a pseudogene locus. This CDR3 comprises 13 residues. The chain's CDR3 is CASTKMRPYGYTF. In DNA form, the CDR3 reads TGTGCCAGCACCAAGATGAGACCCTATGGCTACACCTTC.

The chain carries TRBV18 and TRBJ1-2; D perhaps matches TRBD1 (5 bases). V lost 3 bases and J lost 10, with 12 bases in between. The germline CDR1 and CDR2 sequences are KGHSH and LQKENI. The CDR3 totals 12 residues. The DNA of the CDR3 is TGTGCCAGCTCACCTAAGACAGACCTCTACACCTTC. Its protein is CASSPKTDLYTF.

V gene TRBV11-1 combines with J gene TRBJ1-3; D not resolved. The CDR3 is 15 residues long. V lost 4 bases and J lost 0, with 10 bases in between. In germline, CDR1 is SGHAT, CDR2 FQDESV (reference sequence). CDR3 bases: TGTGCCAGCAGCTCGCGAGTCTCCTCTGGAAACACCATATATTTT. Encoded protein: CASSSRVSSGNTIYF.

The chain uses TRBV7-9 and TRBJ1-6; 7 positions agree with TRBD1. The length of the CDR3 is 13 residues. V shed 3 bases, J shed 8 bases, and the junction held 1 base outside the gene matches. CDR1 is SEHNR and CDR2 is FQNEAQ in the germline V gene (reference sequence). CDR3 sequence reads: CASSFDRDSPLHF. The DNA of the CDR3 is TGTGCCAGCAGCTTCGACAGGGATTCACCCCTCCACTTT.

The V call is TRBV4-2, the J call TRBJ1-1; D is undetermined. This CDR3 is 15 amino acids long. Per germline, CDR1 LGHNA and CDR2 YNFKEQ. The germline V and J ends were trimmed by 0 bases and 1 base, with 9 bases remaining between them. The DNA for the CDR3 is TGTGCCAGCAGCCAAGATTGGCACTCGAACACTGAAGCTTTCTTT. Protein sequence: CASSQDWHSNTEAFF.

This chain links TRBV27 with TRBJ1-2; D gene ambiguous. The length of the CDR3 is 13 residues. Germline-derived CDR1 and CDR2 are MNHEY and SMNVEV (reference sequence). Trimming took 2 bases from V and 6 from J, leaving 10 bases between them. The CDR3: CASSLGAGNGYTF. In DNA, the CDR3 is TGTGCCAGCAGTTTAGGAGCCGGCAATGGCTACACCTTC.

The chain links TRBV21-1 to TRBJ1-2; the table's D call, TRBD1, has no DNA check behind it. TRBV21-1 is an annotated pseudogene. The CDR3 totals 11 residues. The CDR3 region is CASDRCYGYTF. DNA for the CDR3: TGTGCCAGCGACAGATGCTATGGCTACACCTTC.

The CDR3 DNA is TGTGCCACCAGCAGGGCTCGGGACTATAATGAAAAACTGTTTTTT. Its protein is CATSRARDYNEKLFF. V is TRBV15 and J is TRBJ1-4, with a weak D call TRBD1 (5 bases). The CDR3 runs to 15 residues. V was clipped by 3 bases and J by 4 bases, with 12 bases between them. Germline assignment: CDR1 LNHNV and CDR2 YYDKDF (reference sequence).

This chain uses TRBV29-1 with TRBJ1-1, with D unresolved. Germline CDR1 reads SQVTM; CDR2 reads ANQGSEA. V was clipped by 4 bases and J by 0 bases, with 9 bases between them. CDR3 length: 13 amino acids. In nucleotides, the CDR3 is TGCAGCGTTGGTTTAGGCGTGAACACTGAAGCTTTCTTT. Translated, it gives CSVGLGVNTEAFF.

This clone has only a few counts. The chain couples TRBV4-3 to TRBJ2-7; D remains ambiguous. Germline CDR1 is LGHNA and CDR2 is YSLEER. The length of the CDR3 is 15 residues. Trimming removed 1 base at V and 6 bases at J, with 16 bases between. In nucleotides, the CDR3 is TGCGCCAGCAGCCAAGGTGACACGGCTACCGGCGAGCAGTACTTC. This codes for CASSQGDTATGEQYF.

The chain joins TRBV28 to TRBJ1-5; TRBD1 matches 9 bases. The CDR3 sequence is 15 residues long. Trimming at V came to 6 bases and at J to 2 bases, leaving 5 bases not matched to a gene. From germline, CDR1 is MDHEN and CDR2 SYDVKM. CDR3 in DNA: TGTGCCAGCAGATGGACAGGGGCCGGCAATCAGCCCCAGCATTTT. It yields the protein CASRWTGAGNQPQHF.

The rearrangement links TRBV7-8 to TRBJ2-3; D is undetermined. V shed 6 bases and J shed 1 base, with 2 bases lying between them. The CDR3 sequence is 11 residues long. From germline, CDR1 is SGHVS and CDR2 FQNEAQ. CDR3 nucleotides: TGTGCCAGCAGACGCACAGATACGCAGTATTTT. It specifies CASRRTDTQYF.

This clone was detected a few times. V usage is TRBV27 and J usage is TRBJ1-1; D perhaps matches TRBD1 (5 bases). The V and J ends lost 1 base and 1 base respectively, with 10 bases between them. The CDR3 runs 15 residues. CDR1 and CDR2 from the germline V gene are MNHEY and SMNVEV (reference sequence). CDR3 in DNA: TGTGCCAGCAGTTTATTAGGGGTTCAGAACACTGAAGCTTTCTTT. Translation: CASSLLGVQNTEAFF.

The chain has TRBV5-5 and TRBJ2-1; D is unclear. Germline CDR1 reads SGHKS; CDR2 reads YYEKEE (reference sequence). The CDR3 extends over 11 amino acids. Between the trimmed V and J ends, which lost 0 bases and 8 bases, there was a span of 3 bases. The CDR3 DNA is TGTGCCAGCAGCTTGGACTATGAGCAGTTCTTC. It encodes CASSLDYEQFF.

The J gene is TRBJ2-7, the V gene TRBV18; 8 nucleotides match TRBD1. Losses at the gene ends were 6 bases for V and 3 bases for J; bases not matched to a gene: 7. Germline CDR1 reads KGHSH; CDR2 reads LQKENI. There are 14 residues in the CDR3. CDR3 coding DNA: TGTGCCAGCTCCCCCGCGACAGGGGTCTACGAGCAGTACTTC. Protein sequence: CASSPATGVYEQYF.

The V gene is TRBV7-2, the J gene TRBJ2-7; TRBD1 matches at 7 bases. Germline CDR1 reads SGHTA; CDR2 reads FQGNSA. V shed 1 base, J shed 5 bases, and the junction held 11 bases outside the gene matches. There are 16 residues in the CDR3. The CDR3 sequence is CASSLVGAKGGNEQYF. CDR3 bases: TGTGCCAGCAGCTTAGTGGGGGCTAAAGGGGGCAACGAGCAGTACTTC.

V and J are TRBV28 and TRBJ1-1; D not certain. There are 14 residues in the CDR3. V lost 1 base, J lost 5 bases, and 11 bases lay in between. Germline-derived CDR1 and CDR2 are MDHEN and SYDVKM. This CDR3 reads CASSLFGFGTEAFF. CDR3 nucleotides: TGTGCCAGCAGTTTATTCGGGTTCGGAACTGAAGCTTTCTTT.